This paragraph covers one T cell receptor (beta chain) sequence. Its antigen is unknown. The data originate from a study of Ad26.COV2.S vaccination and SARS-CoV-2 variants. Study-level findings and limits: It was vaccine recipients, not placebo recipients, who had the higher spike-specific TCR breadth.

Treatment reported: roughly 18 received Ad26.COV2.S at low or high dose, single or two shots; about five received placebo; per-sample allocation not given. Day 63 following the first vaccine or placebo injection was when the samples were taken. An adult aged 18-55 years in Boston served as the donor. This table comes from immunoSEQ multiplex PCR, and its TCRdb copy is limited to in-frame clones, with some not included. Of roughly 500,000 clones listed, approximately 88% are singletons. The CDR3 length is 15 residues. V was trimmed by 6 bases and J by 0 bases, leaving 13 bases between them. The germline CDR1 and CDR2 sequences are MNHEY and SVGEGT.

This rearrangement joins TRBV6-2 or TRBV6-3 to TRBJ2-3, with D possibly TRBD2 on 5 matching bases. Material: peripheral blood, obtained in a trial of Ad26.COV2.S vaccine versus placebo. The sequence was collected from a person between 18 and 65 years old who received the Ad26.COV2.S COVID-19 vaccine or a placebo. The CDR3 nucleotides are TGTGCCAGCAGCCACGACTATCCTAGCACAGATACGCAGTATTTT. Amino acid sequence: CASSHDYPSTDTQYF.